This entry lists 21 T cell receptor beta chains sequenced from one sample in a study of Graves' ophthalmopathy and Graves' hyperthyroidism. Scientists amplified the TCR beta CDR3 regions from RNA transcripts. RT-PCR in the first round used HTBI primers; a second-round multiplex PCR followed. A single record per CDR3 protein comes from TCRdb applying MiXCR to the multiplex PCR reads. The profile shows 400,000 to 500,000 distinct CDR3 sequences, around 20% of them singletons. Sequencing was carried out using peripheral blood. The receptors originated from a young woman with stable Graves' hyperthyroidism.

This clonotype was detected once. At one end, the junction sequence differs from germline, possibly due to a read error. CDR3 amino acids: CASSEGGVWFQETQYF. The CDR3 DNA sequence: TGTGCCAGCAGCGAAGGAGGGGTATGGTTCCAAGAGACCCAGTACTTC. This chain connects TRBV6-1 to TRBJ2-5, with D possibly matching TRBD2 (6 bases). The CDR3 loop spans 16 amino acids. Looked up from germline, CDR1 is MNHNS and CDR2 is SASEGT.

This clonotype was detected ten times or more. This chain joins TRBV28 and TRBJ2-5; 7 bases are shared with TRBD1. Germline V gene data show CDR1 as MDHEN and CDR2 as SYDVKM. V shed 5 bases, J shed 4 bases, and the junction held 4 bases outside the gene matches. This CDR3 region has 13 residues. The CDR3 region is CASSPRTGETQYF. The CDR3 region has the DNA TGTGCCAGCAGTCCCCGGACAGGAGAGACCCAGTACTTC.

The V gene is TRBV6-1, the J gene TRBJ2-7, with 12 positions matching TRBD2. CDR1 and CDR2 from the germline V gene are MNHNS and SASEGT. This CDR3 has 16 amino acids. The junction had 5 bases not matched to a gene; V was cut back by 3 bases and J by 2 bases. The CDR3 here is CASSDTGLAGTYEQYF. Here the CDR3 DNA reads TGTGCCAGCAGTGATACGGGACTAGCGGGTACCTACGAGCAGTACTTC.

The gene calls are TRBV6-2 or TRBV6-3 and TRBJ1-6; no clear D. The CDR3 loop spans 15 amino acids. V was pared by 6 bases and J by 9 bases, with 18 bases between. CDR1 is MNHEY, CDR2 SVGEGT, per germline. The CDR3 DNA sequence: TGTGCCAGCAGGCAAGCTCAGGTCCTGAGTTCACCCCTCCACTTT. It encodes CASRQAQVLSSPLHF.

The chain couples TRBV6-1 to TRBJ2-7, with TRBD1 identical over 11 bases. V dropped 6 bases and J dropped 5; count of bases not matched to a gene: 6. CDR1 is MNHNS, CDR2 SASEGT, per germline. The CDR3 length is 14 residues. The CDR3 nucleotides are TGTGCCAGCAGCGATGGGACAGGGGGTCACGAGCAGTACTTC. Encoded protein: CASSDGTGGHEQYF.

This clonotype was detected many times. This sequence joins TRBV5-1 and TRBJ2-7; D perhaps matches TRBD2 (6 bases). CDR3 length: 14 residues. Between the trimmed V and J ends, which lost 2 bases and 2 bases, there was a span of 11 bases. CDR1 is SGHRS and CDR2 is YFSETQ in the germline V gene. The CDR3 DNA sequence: TGCGCCAGCAGCTTTGAACTAGCCCCCTACGAGCAGTACTTC. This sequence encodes CASSFELAPYEQYF.

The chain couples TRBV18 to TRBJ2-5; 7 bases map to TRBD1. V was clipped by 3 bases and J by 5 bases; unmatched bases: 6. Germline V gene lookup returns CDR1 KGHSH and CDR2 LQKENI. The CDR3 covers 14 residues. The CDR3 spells CASSPPTGMETQYF. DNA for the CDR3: TGTGCCAGCTCACCGCCGACAGGGATGGAGACCCAGTACTTC.

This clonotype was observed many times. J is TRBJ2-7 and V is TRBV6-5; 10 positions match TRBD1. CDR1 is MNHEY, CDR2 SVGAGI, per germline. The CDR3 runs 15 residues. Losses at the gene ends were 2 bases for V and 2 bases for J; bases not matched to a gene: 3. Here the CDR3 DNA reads TGTGCCAGCAGTTACGACAGGGGGCTCACCTACGAGCAGTACTTC. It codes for CASSYDRGLTYEQYF.

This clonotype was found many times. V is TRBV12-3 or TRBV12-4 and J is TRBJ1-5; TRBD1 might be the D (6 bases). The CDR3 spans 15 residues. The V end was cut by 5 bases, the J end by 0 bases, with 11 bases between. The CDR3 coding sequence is TGTGCCAGCAGTCCGGGGGCCACTAGCAATCAGCCCCAGCATTTT. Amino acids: CASSPGATSNQPQHF.

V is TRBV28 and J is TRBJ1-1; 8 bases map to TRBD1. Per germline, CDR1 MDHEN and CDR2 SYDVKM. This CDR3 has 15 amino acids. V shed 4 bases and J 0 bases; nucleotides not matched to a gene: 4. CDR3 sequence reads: CASSSDRGMNTEAFF. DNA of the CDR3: TGTGCCAGCAGTTCAGACAGGGGCATGAACACTGAAGCTTTCTTT.

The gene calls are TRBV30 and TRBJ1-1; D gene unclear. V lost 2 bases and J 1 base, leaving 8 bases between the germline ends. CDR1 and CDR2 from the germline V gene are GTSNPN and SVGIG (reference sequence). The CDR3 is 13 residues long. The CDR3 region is CAWSTGQNTEAFF. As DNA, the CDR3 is TGTGCCTGGAGTACTGGCCAGAACACTGAAGCTTTCTTT.

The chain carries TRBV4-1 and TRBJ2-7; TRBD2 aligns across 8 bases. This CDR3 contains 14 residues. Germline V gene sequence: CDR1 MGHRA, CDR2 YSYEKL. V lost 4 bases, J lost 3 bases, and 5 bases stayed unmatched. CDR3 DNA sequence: TGCGCCAGCAGCCCCCGTAGCGGGAACTACGAGCAGTACTTC. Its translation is CASSPRSGNYEQYF.

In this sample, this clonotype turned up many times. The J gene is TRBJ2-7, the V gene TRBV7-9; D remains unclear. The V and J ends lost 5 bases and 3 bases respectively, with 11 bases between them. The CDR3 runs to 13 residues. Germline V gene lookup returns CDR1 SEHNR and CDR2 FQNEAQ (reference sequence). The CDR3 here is CASSPTKGYEQYF. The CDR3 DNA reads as TGTGCCAGCAGCCCTACCAAGGGCTACGAGCAGTACTTC. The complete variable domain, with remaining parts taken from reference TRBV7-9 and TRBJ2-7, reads DTGVSQNPRHKITKRGQNVTFRCDPISEHNRLYWYRQTLGQGPEFLTYFQNEAQLEKSRLLSDRFSAERPKGSFSTLEIQRTEQGDSAMYLCASSPTKGYEQYFGPGTRLTVT.

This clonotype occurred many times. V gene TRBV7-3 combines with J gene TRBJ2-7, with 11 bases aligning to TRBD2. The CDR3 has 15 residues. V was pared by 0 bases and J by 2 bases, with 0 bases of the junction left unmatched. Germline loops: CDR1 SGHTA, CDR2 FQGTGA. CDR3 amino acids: CASSLTSGGAYEQYF. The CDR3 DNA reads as TGTGCCAGCAGCTTAACTAGCGGGGGGGCCTACGAGCAGTACTTC.

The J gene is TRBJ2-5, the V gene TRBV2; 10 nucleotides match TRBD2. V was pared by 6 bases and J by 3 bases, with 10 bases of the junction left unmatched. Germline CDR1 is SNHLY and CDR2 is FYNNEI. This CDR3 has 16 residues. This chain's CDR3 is CASSGASGRAKETQYF. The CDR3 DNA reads TGTGCCAGCAGCGGGGCGAGCGGGAGGGCTAAAGAGACCCAGTACTTC.

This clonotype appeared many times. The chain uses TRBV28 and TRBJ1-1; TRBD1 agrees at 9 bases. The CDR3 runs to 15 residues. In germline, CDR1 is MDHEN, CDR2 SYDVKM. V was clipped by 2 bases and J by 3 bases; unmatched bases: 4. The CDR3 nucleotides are TGTGCCAGCAGTTTAAATACAGGGGGCTACACTGAAGCTTTCTTT. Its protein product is CASSLNTGGYTEAFF.

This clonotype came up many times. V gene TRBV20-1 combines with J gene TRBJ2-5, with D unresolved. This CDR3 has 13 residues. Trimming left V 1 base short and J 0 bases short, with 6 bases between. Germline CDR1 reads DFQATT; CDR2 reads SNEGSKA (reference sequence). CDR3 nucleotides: TGCAGTGCTAGAGTCACTTACCAAGAGACCCAGTACTTC. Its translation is CSARVTYQETQYF.

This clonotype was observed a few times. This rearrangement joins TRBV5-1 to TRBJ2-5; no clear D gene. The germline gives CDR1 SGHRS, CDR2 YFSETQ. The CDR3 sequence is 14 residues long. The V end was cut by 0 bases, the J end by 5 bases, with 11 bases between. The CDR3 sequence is CASSLDLLWETQYF. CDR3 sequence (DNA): TGCGCCAGCAGCTTGGATTTGTTGTGGGAGACCCAGTACTTC.

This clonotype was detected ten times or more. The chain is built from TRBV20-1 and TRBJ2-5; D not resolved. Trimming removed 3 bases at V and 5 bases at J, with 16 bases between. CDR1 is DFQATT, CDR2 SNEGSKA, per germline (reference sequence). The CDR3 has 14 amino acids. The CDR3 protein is CSARRDQLRETQYF. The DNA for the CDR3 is TGCAGTGCTAGGCGAGACCAATTACGGGAGACCCAGTACTTC.

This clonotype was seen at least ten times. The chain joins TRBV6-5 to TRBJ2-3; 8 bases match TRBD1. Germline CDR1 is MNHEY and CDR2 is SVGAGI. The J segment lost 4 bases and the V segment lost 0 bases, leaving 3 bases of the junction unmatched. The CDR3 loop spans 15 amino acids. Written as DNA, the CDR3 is TGTGCCAGCAGTTACTCGACACAGGGGGCAGATACGCAGTATTTT. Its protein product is CASSYSTQGADTQYF.

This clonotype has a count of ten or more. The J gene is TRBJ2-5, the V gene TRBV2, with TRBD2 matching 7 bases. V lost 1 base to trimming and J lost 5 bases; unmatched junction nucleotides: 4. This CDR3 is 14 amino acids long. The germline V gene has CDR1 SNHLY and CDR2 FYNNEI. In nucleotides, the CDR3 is TGTGCCAGCAGTGAAGGACTGGGAGGGGAGACCCAGTACTTC. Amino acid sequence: CASSEGLGGETQYF.